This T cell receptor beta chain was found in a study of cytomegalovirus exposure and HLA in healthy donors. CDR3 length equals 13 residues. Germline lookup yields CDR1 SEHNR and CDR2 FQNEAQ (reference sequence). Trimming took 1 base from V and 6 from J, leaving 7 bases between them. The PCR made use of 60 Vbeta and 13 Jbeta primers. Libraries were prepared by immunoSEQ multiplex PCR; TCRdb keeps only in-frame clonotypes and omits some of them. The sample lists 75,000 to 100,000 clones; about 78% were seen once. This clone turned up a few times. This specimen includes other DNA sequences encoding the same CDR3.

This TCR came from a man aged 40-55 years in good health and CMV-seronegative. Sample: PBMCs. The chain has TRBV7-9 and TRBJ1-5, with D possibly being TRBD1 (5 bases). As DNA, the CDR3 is TGTGCCAGCAGCTTAGGCCAGGGTCAGCCCCAGCATTTT. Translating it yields CASSLGQGQPQHF. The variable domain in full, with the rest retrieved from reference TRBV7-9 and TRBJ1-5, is DTGVSQNPRHKITKRGQNVTFRCDPISEHNRLYWYRQTLGQGPEFLTYFQNEAQLEKSRLLSDRFSAERPKGSFSTLEIQRTEQGDSAMYLCASSLGQGQPQHFGDGTRLSIL.